The sequence of this TCR beta chain was determined in a study of blood T cell repertoires in COVID-19. As for the study in general: The cDNA or gDNA used as material had been derived from T cells, B-cell-depleted T cells, or PBMCs.

With 1 base removed from V and 0 bases from J, the gap between germline ends came to 12 bases. Germline values: CDR1 LNHDA, CDR2 SQIVND (reference sequence). This CDR3 spans 16 amino acids. Participants were aged roughly 18 to 89 years from about two dozen US areas. Each participant's cohort was designated according to participant-reported clinical history. Sequencing was performed with immunoSEQ multiplex PCR; in TCRdb, only in-frame clones are kept and a portion is missing. The repertoire includes approximately 200,000 clones, around 85% of them detected once, and around a sixth sits in the top ten.

The gene calls are TRBV19 and TRBJ1-1; D might be TRBD1 (5 bases). This sequence originates from a man in his forties who had recovered from COVID-19. Sequencing was done on a sample of PBMCs or T cells enriched from blood (not recorded which). In DNA form, the CDR3 reads TGTGCCAGTAGTATAGGTCGACAGCTTATGAACACTGAAGCTTTCTTT. This codes for CASSIGRQLMNTEAFF.